A single sample is the source of the 6 T cell receptor beta chains below, sequenced in a study of T-cell memory formation after mild COVID-19. TCRdb re-called the 5' RACE reads with MiXCR, one entry per CDR3 protein. The repertoire holds hundreds of thousands of distinct CDR3 sequences, 15% to 25% seen once, with around 8% in the top ten. The sequenced material came from PBMCs or a T cell subset sorted from them (not recorded which). These receptors came from an adult woman who had mild COVID-19 (a few samples of this study predate the infection). Cell type and time point are not known.

The chain combines TRBV7-9 with TRBJ1-4; D may be TRBD1 (5 bases). The V gene's germline CDR1 is SEHNR and CDR2 FQNEAQ (reference sequence). Between the trimmed V and J ends, which lost 5 bases and 5 bases, there was a span of 12 bases. The CDR3 spans 14 residues. The CDR3 region is CASSPGTANEKLFF. CDR3 DNA: TGTGCCAGCAGCCCCGGGACCGCCAATGAAAAACTGTTTTTT.

The table lists this clonotype with many counts. The chain joins TRBV20-1 to TRBJ2-5, with 7 nucleotides matching TRBD1. J was trimmed by 4 bases and V by 2 bases; bases with no gene match: 4. The CDR3 sequence is 13 residues long. Germline V gene lookup returns CDR1 DFQATT and CDR2 SNEGSKA (reference sequence). The CDR3 nucleotides read TGCAGTGCTAGACCGACAGGGTTAGAGACCCAGTACTTC. Protein: CSARPTGLETQYF.

This clonotype was picked up a small number of times. The V and J genes are TRBV7-9 and TRBJ2-5; the match to TRBD1 covers 8 bases. This CDR3 region has 14 residues. Losses at the gene ends were 6 bases for V and 4 bases for J; bases not matched to a gene: 7. The V gene's germline CDR1 is SEHNR and CDR2 FQNEAQ (reference sequence). DNA for the CDR3: TGTGCCAGCAGAAGCAGGGGGCTCCCAGAGACCCAGTACTTC. Protein product: CASRSRGLPETQYF. The full variable domain, rest sourced from reference TRBV7-9 and TRBJ2-5, is DTGVSQNPRHKITKRGQNVTFRCDPISEHNRLYWYRQTLGQGPEFLTYFQNEAQLEKSRLLSDRFSAERPKGSFSTLEIQRTEQGDSAMYLCASRSRGLPETQYFGPGTRLLVL.

This clonotype occurred a few times. V gene TRBV20-1 combines with J gene TRBJ2-1, with D possibly TRBD2 on 6 matching bases. Germline V lookup: CDR1 DFQATT, CDR2 SNEGSKA (reference sequence). This CDR3 comprises 16 residues. V was pared by 0 bases and J by 1 base, with 13 bases between. The CDR3 is CSARDPAGSSYNEQFF. The CDR3 coding sequence is TGCAGTGCTAGAGATCCCGCCGGGAGTTCCTACAATGAGCAGTTCTTC.

This clonotype has at least ten counts. This chain links TRBV29-1 with TRBJ2-1, with 11 bases identical to TRBD2. The CDR3 has 19 amino acids. The germline V gene has CDR1 SQVTM and CDR2 ANQGSEA. J lost 8 bases, V lost 4 bases, and 22 bases had no gene match. CDR3 nucleotide sequence: TGCAGCGTTGGCCCACCCGAGGGTAGCGGGAGGGCCTTTATTGATGAGCAGTTCTTC. Residues: CSVGPPEGSGRAFIDEQFF.

This clonotype has more than one count but fewer than ten. The rearrangement uses TRBV5-6 and TRBJ1-5; D perhaps matches TRBD1 (5 bases). V was clipped by 3 bases and J by 6 bases, with 7 bases between them. The CDR3 runs to 12 residues. Germline V gene data show CDR1 as SGHDT and CDR2 as YYEEEE. CDR3 loop: CASSSGSQPQHF. The DNA for the CDR3 is TGTGCCAGCAGCTCAGGGTCTCAGCCCCAGCATTTT.